This T cell receptor (beta chain) was observed in a study of vaccination and CD4 T cells after COVID-19 (dated by TCRdb to the early 2020s). For context, the study as a whole: Every convalescent patient had a positive nasal swab PCR test for SARS-CoV-2, with mild disease in under ten patients and severe disease in one. Six males and four females were included in the convalescent cohort, with two Hispanic individuals, seven Caucasians, two Asians and one multiracial person represented. Two doses of either the Pfizer-BioNTech BNT162b2 vaccine (n=8) or the Moderna mRNA-1273 vaccine (n=2) were administered to participants. Post-COVID blood samples from convalescent patients were collected a median of about 110 days after diagnosis, with a range of roughly 35 to 180 days. Post-vaccine blood samples were obtained a median of around 74 days after the second vaccine dose, with a range of about 13 to 241 days. The cultures were stimulated with overlapping spike peptide pools from SARS-CoV-2 and from the common cold coronaviruses HCoV-NL63, HCoV-OC43 and HCoV-229E. Control cultures used a CEFX viral epitope pool as positive control, an HIV-1 Nef peptide pool as negative control, or no peptide. In ten to eleven COVID-19 convalescent patients and a few infection-naive healthy vaccine recipients, researchers compared the spike-specific CD4+ TCR repertoire from before mRNA vaccination with the repertoire from after. Paper-wide results and their limitations: Only a relatively small number of convalescent patients were included in the study, and early timepoints following natural infection were not analyzed. Among the post-vaccine SARS-CoV-2-reactive clones in convalescent patients, a median about 89% showed up only after vaccination, which suggests vaccine-specific priming. Of the vaccine-specific clones in convalescent patients, 304 of 307, or nearly all, reacted only to SARS-CoV-2 spike and did not cross-react with common cold coronaviruses. An increase in the median number of SARS-CoV-2-reactive clonotypes from approximately 20 after infection to 35 to 40 after vaccination was observed, but the change was not found to be significant.

The treatment or condition label corresponds to: roughly 11-day PBMC culture with coronavirus spike peptide pools or control peptides (ViraFEST assay). The ViraFEST assay was used in the study, in which antigen-specific T cells were expanded with peptide pools and expanded clonotypes were subsequently identified by TCR sequencing. The convalescent patients' positive SARS-CoV-2 PCR tests fell between March and December 2020, which was before the Alpha, Beta and Delta variants emerged in the United States. Each well held 2 million to 2.5 million PBMCs cultured with approximately 10 ug/ml peptide pools in IMDM containing approximately 4.8% human AB serum and approximately 10 IU/ml IL-2. On days 3 and 7, half of the culture medium was replaced with fresh IL-2-containing medium. After ten to eleven days of culture, CD4+ T cells were isolated by negative selection using the EasySep CD4+ T cell isolation kit. PBMCs were separated from whole blood using Ficoll-Paque Plus gradient centrifugation and then either used fresh or cryopreserved at -140C. In general, triplicate wells were set up for every culture condition.

Library method: PCR. At the Johns Hopkins FTIC core, DNA from the cultured CD4+ T cells underwent TCR sequencing with the Oncomine TCR Beta short-read assay. Genomic DNA was extracted from the cultured CD4+ T cells with the QIAamp micro DNA kit. Oncomine TCR Beta libraries from cultured CD4+ T cells were pooled using unique dual indexes and sequenced on an Illumina iSeq 100. The original pipeline was this. Non-productive sequences were removed, and CDR3s not starting with C, not ending with F or W, or shorter than 7 amino acids were discarded. The MANAFEST web application was used to identify antigen-specific clonotypes by comparing peptide-stimulated wells against reference wells and other culture wells. To be called positive, a clone needed an FDR below 0.05, an odds ratio above 5, and a productive frequency above 0.1% in at least two of three replicate wells. Clonotypes that were significantly expanded in both SARS-CoV-2 spike wells and at least one common cold coronavirus spike condition were defined as cross-reactive. Similarity between CDR3 sequences was evaluated in R version 3.6.1 using Levenshtein distances (stringdist) and unrooted phylogenetic trees (ape). TCRdb trimmed public reads at Q25 via fastp, called clones via MiXCR and kept in-frame beta chains. Each entry is one CDR3 protein sequence, shown with its most common DNA and genes. These V and J calls originate from TCRdb's pipeline instead of the authors' own analysis. In this sample the table shows fewer than 12,000 distinct CDR3 sequences, 64% of which occur a single time. Jointly, the top ten make up approximately 35% of the sample.

Sequences DFQATT (CDR1) and SNEGSKA (CDR2) are obtained from the germline V gene (reference sequence). Including cysteine and phenylalanine, the CDR3 has 14 amino acids. The only DNA kept is the CDR3, 42 bases in frame from the first base. Trimming at the junction amounts to 4 bases on V and 2 bases on J, and the germline ends lie 14 bases apart. This clonotype was counted a few times. Its antigen is unknown. No base-level quality is on record; no much larger clone is a single base apart. This sequence uses TRBV20-1 and TRBJ1-2; too little of a D gene remains to name it. The receptor was isolated from a human donor who had recovered from COVID-19. Input material: CD4+ T cells from blood, cultured in vitro. CDR3 reads: CSANLGPINYGYTF. The nucleotides read TGCAGTGCTAACCTAGGCCCTATAAACTATGGCTACACCTTC.